This T cell receptor beta chain was recovered during a study of blood T cells in healthy people across ages. Primed by a sample-barcoded 5' primer and a J-beta primer mix, a second PCR proceeded for about 7 to 12 cycles. TCRdb recomputed calls from the 5' RACE reads with MiXCR, one row per CDR3 protein. Of about 1.8 million distinct CDR3 sequences in the sample, just under 50% are singletons; the top ten hold more than 2%. The V end lost 0 bases, the J end lost 6 bases, and 18 bases lay between the germline ends. The CDR3 totals 16 residues. Germline V gene lookup returns CDR1 MNHNY and CDR2 SVGAGI (reference sequence). This clonotype was seen only once.

Sample: blood. This clonotype originated in a woman aged 40 to 50 in good health. V gene TRBV6-6 combines with J gene TRBJ2-7, with D unclear. CDR3 residues: CASSYSNPLEGREQYF. DNA for the CDR3: TGTGCCAGCAGTTACTCGAACCCCCTGGAAGGTCGCGAGCAGTACTTC.